The 32 T cell receptor beta chains below were found in one sample sequenced in a study of OX40 agonist ivuxolimab in advanced cancers. The assay was immunoSEQ multiplex PCR, and TCRdb's table has in-frame clones only and misses some. The profile shows roughly 67,000 clones, about 80% of them singletons. This sample comprised CD4+ or CD8+ T cells sorted from blood, obtained in a trial of the OX40 agonist ivuxolimab. Receptor source: an adult with an advanced solid tumor such as melanoma, head and neck, liver or kidney cancer.

This clone was seen only a few times. The chain employs TRBV5-5 and TRBJ2-3; 12 positions match TRBD2. The germline gives CDR1 SGHKS, CDR2 YYEKEE (reference sequence). This CDR3 contains 16 residues. The V gene end was trimmed by 1 base and the J gene end by 7 bases; junction bases not matched to a gene: 7. Here the CDR3 reads CASSLWGTSGGYTQYF. The CDR3 DNA reads as TGTGCCAGCAGCTTGTGGGGCACTAGCGGGGGGTATACGCAGTATTTT.

The rearrangement uses TRBV2 and TRBJ2-7, with D perhaps matching TRBD1 (5 bases). V lost 0 bases and J lost 2, with 14 bases in between. CDR3 length equals 16 residues. Germline V gives CDR1 SNHLY, CDR2 FYNNEI. CDR3 DNA sequence: TGTGCCAGCAGTGAAGCGTATCTGGACAAGGCCTACGAGCAGTACTTC. Protein sequence: CASSEAYLDKAYEQYF. The full variable domain, completed using reference TRBV2 and TRBJ2-7, is EPEVTQTPSHQVTQMGQEVILRCVPISNHLYFYWYRQILGQKVEFLVSFYNNEISEKSEIFDDQFSVERPDGSNFTLKIRSTKLEDSAMYFCASSEAYLDKAYEQYFGPGTRLTVT.

V usage is TRBV7-2 and J usage is TRBJ1-2; D uncertain. V lost 0 bases to trimming and J lost 8 bases, with 16 bases between them. The CDR3 loop spans 15 amino acids. Germline CDR1 reads SGHTA; CDR2 reads FQGNSA. CDR3 sequence (DNA): TGTGCCAGCAGCTTAGCGTACGCCGGCGGCGAGGGCTACACCTTC. The encoded protein is CASSLAYAGGEGYTF.

This clone was observed a single time. CDR3 loop: CASSGPGTGQWDSPLHF. The CDR3 coding sequence is TGTGCCAGCAGTGGACCCGGGACGGGACAGTGGGATTCACCCCTCCACTTT. The chain recombines TRBV27 with TRBJ1-6, with 7 bases that match TRBD1. This CDR3 has 17 amino acids. CDR1 and CDR2 from the germline V gene are MNHEY and SMNVEV (reference sequence). V shed 5 bases, J shed 8 bases, and the junction held 15 bases outside the gene matches.

The V call is TRBV6-5, the J call TRBJ2-1; 7 bases map to TRBD1. CDR3 size: 15 residues. Germline CDR1 MNHEY, CDR2 SVGAGI. V lost 0 bases, J lost 5 bases, and 4 bases stayed unmatched. CDR3 in DNA: TGTGCCAGCAGTTACTCTGGGACAGTACACAATGAGCAGTTCTTC. Translating gives CASSYSGTVHNEQFF.

This chain uses TRBV7-2 with TRBJ1-5; a weak D match, TRBD1 (5 bases). In germline, CDR1 is SGHTA, CDR2 FQGNSA. Trimming cost V 1 base and J 6 bases, with 10 bases left between them. The CDR3 loop spans 14 amino acids. The CDR3 loop reads CASSLDQGCQPQHF. The CDR3 DNA sequence: TGTGCCAGCAGCTTAGACCAGGGTTGTCAGCCCCAGCATTTT.

In this sample, this clone turned up a few times. The chain has TRBV21-1 and TRBJ2-3; TRBD1, as called in the table, went unchecked against the DNA. TRBV21-1 is given as a pseudogene. The CDR3 covers 17 residues. DNA of the CDR3: TGTGCCAGCAGCTTCCGCCACAGGTTCCACTACACAGATACGCAGTATTTT. Protein product: CASSFRHRFHYTDTQYF.

The chain carries TRBV2 and TRBJ1-5, with 10 nucleotides matching TRBD1. Germline-derived CDR1 and CDR2 are SNHLY and FYNNEI. V shed 4 bases and J 2 bases; nucleotides not matched to a gene: 8. The CDR3 loop spans 17 amino acids. Here the CDR3 reads CASSAHPGTGGNQPQHF. The CDR3, as DNA: TGTGCCAGCAGTGCCCATCCCGGGACAGGGGGCAATCAGCCCCAGCATTTT.

V is TRBV27 and J is TRBJ1-4, with 7 bases aligning to TRBD1. The CDR3 is made up of 17 amino acids. Germline values: CDR1 MNHEY, CDR2 SMNVEV (reference sequence). J was trimmed by 5 bases and V by 1 base; bases with no gene match: 10. CDR3 sequence reads: CASSLFGDRAPNEKLFF. The CDR3, as DNA: TGTGCCAGCAGTTTATTTGGCGACAGGGCGCCAAATGAAAAACTGTTTTTT. The whole variable domain, remainder taken from reference TRBV27 and TRBJ1-4, is EAQVTQNPRYLITVTGKKLTVTCSQNMNHEYMSWYRQDPGLGLRQIYYSMNVEVTDKGDVPEGYKVSRKEKRNFPLILESPSPNQTSLYFCASSLFGDRAPNEKLFFGSGTQLSVL.

This clone was observed at least ten times. This chain links TRBV4-2 with TRBJ2-3; TRBD2 matches 9 bases. The CDR3 consists of 17 residues. V lost 0 bases, J lost 1 base, and 5 bases stayed unmatched. Germline loops: CDR1 LGHNA, CDR2 YNFKEQ. CDR3 sequence: CASSQEEAGGRTDTQYF. Written as DNA, the CDR3 is TGTGCCAGCAGCCAAGAAGAAGCGGGGGGTCGCACAGATACGCAGTATTTT.

V is TRBV15 and J is TRBJ1-2; unclear D gene. Germline V gene data show CDR1 as LNHNV and CDR2 as YYDKDF (reference sequence). This CDR3 contains 12 residues. V was clipped by 6 bases and J by 1 base, with 6 bases between them. Written as DNA, the CDR3 is TGTGCCACCAGTCCGGATAACTATGGCTACACCTTC. It yields the protein CATSPDNYGYTF.

J is TRBJ2-5 and V is TRBV7-9; D is tentatively TRBD1 or TRBD2 (5 bases each). V was cut by 8 bases and J by 6 bases, with 16 bases left in between. Germline V gene lookup returns CDR1 SEHNR and CDR2 FQNEAQ (reference sequence). The CDR3 has 13 amino acids. The chain's CDR3 is CASGRGERQTQYF. The CDR3 DNA reads TGTGCCAGCGGACGAGGGGAGAGGCAGACCCAGTACTTC.

The chain carries TRBV11-1 and TRBJ1-2, with TRBD1 as a possible D gene (6 bases). Deletions cut 4 bases from V and 4 bases from J, with 13 bases between. Germline CDR1 reads SGHAT; CDR2 reads FQDESV (reference sequence). There are 14 residues in the CDR3. The CDR3 nucleotides read TGTGCCAGCAGCTCTATCGGACAGTTCTATGGCTACACCTTC. As protein: CASSSIGQFYGYTF. The whole variable domain, filled in from reference TRBV11-1 and TRBJ1-2, reads EAEVAQSPRYKITEKSQAVAFWCDPISGHATLYWYRQILGQGPELLVQFQDESVVDDSQLPKDRFSAERLKGVDSTLKIQPAELGDSAMYLCASSSIGQFYGYTFGSGTRLTVV.

This clone occurred once. The chain joins TRBV7-9 to TRBJ2-5; tentative D call: TRBD1 (6 bases). Germline CDR1 reads SEHNR; CDR2 reads FQNEAQ (reference sequence). The CDR3 has 14 amino acids. Trimming removed 5 bases at V and 7 bases at J, with 17 bases between. The CDR3: CASSLYRDQGTQYF. Here the CDR3 DNA reads TGTGCCAGCAGCCTATACAGGGACCAGGGGACCCAGTACTTC.

This clone was counted a single time. The chain recombines TRBV7-9 with TRBJ2-1; D is uncertain. Germline CDR1 and CDR2: SEHNR and FQNEAQ (reference sequence). V was clipped by 1 base and J by 6 bases, with 7 bases between them. CDR3 length: 13 amino acids. This CDR3 reads CASSLGSFNEQFF. CDR3 in DNA: TGTGCCAGCAGCTTAGGGAGCTTCAATGAGCAGTTCTTC.

The chain carries TRBV11-2 and TRBJ1-2; D unclear. With 5 bases removed from V and 4 bases from J, the gap between germline ends came to 14 bases. Looked up from germline, CDR1 is SGHAT and CDR2 is FQNNGV. This CDR3 spans 14 amino acids. CDR3 coding DNA: TGTGCCAGCAGCCTCTCGGGCAGGAGCTATGGCTACACCTTC. Protein: CASSLSGRSYGYTF.

This chain connects TRBV4-2 to TRBJ2-1, with a possible D match to TRBD2 (6 bases). V was shortened by 0 bases and J by 6 bases, with 15 bases between the two germline ends. This CDR3 contains 16 residues. From germline, CDR1 is LGHNA and CDR2 YNFKEQ. CDR3 DNA sequence: TGTGCCAGCAGCCAAGATTCGGGACTCCTCCTCAATGAGCAGTTCTTC. This codes for CASSQDSGLLLNEQFF.

The rearrangement joins TRBV4-3 to TRBJ2-5, with TRBD2 matching 16 bases. Germline loops: CDR1 LGHNA, CDR2 YSLEER. With 5 bases clipped from V and 4 bases from J, the junction kept 13 bases outside the gene matches. The CDR3 loop spans 19 amino acids. The CDR3 DNA sequence: TGCGCCAGCAGCTGGGGACTAGCGGGAGGGGGAGGTGTTAGAGAGACCCAGTACTTC. Its protein is CASSWGLAGGGGVRETQYF.

The V gene is TRBV30, the J gene TRBJ2-7, with D possibly TRBD1 on 5 matching bases. From germline, CDR1 is GTSNPN and CDR2 SVGIG (reference sequence). V was trimmed by 0 bases and J by 4 bases, leaving 10 bases between them. This CDR3 comprises 13 residues. The CDR3 loop is CAWSVLGQYEQYF. The DNA of the CDR3 is TGTGCCTGGAGTGTACTTGGACAATACGAGCAGTACTTC.

The chain joins TRBV19 to TRBJ1-2; 8 nucleotides align to TRBD1. The CDR3 length is 14 residues. The junction had 6 bases not matched to a gene; V was cut back by 5 bases and J by 4 bases. CDR1 LNHDA and CDR2 SQIVND come from the germline V gene (reference sequence). CDR3 amino acids: CASSRDRGIYGYTF. CDR3 sequence (DNA): TGTGCCAGTAGTCGCGACAGGGGTATCTATGGCTACACCTTC. Using reference TRBV19 and TRBJ1-2 for the parts outside the CDR3, the full variable domain is DGGITQSPKYLFRKEGQNVTLSCEQNLNHDAMYWYRQDPGQGLRLIYYSQIVNDFQKGDIAEGYSVSREKKESFPLTVTSAQKNPTAFYLCASSRDRGIYGYTFGSGTRLTVV.

This clone was found once. The chain joins TRBV9 to TRBJ1-2; 7 nucleotides agree with TRBD1. After removal of 3 bases from V and 6 bases from J, the junction contained 11 bases not matched to a gene. This CDR3 is built from 15 residues. CDR1 and CDR2 (germline): SGDLS, YYNGEE. The CDR3 protein is CASSGRDSLSHGYTF. CDR3 DNA: TGTGCCAGCAGCGGCCGGGACAGCCTTAGCCATGGCTACACCTTC. Variable domain in full (rest from reference TRBV9 and TRBJ1-2): DSGVTQTPKHLITATGQRVTLRCSPRSGDLSVYWYQQSLDQGLQFLIQYYNGEERAKGNILERFSAQQFPDLHSELNLSSLELGDSALYFCASSGRDSLSHGYTFGSGTRLTVV.

The chain recombines TRBV4-3 with TRBJ1-2, with a weak D call TRBD1 (5 bases). The CDR3 sequence is 14 residues long. CDR1 LGHNA and CDR2 YSLEER come from the germline V gene. The V end lost 0 bases, the J end lost 8 bases, and 13 bases lay between the germline ends. Written as DNA, the CDR3 is TGCGCCAGCAGCCAAGAGACAGCTCCGTCCGGCTACACCTTC. Amino acid sequence: CASSQETAPSGYTF.

The gene calls are TRBV19 and TRBJ2-1, with a possible D match to TRBD2 (6 bases). The CDR3 loop spans 14 amino acids. The V end was cut by 9 bases, the J end by 7 bases, with 19 bases between. Germline V gene lookup returns CDR1 LNHDA and CDR2 SQIVND (reference sequence). The CDR3 region has the DNA TGTGCCAGCGTGACTAGTCTGATATTGAATGAGCAGTTCTTC. Residues: CASVTSLILNEQFF.

V gene TRBV27 combines with J gene TRBJ2-5; D remains unclear. Germline loops: CDR1 MNHEY, CDR2 SMNVEV (reference sequence). The CDR3 has 14 amino acids. The V gene lost 2 bases and the J gene lost 2 bases, with 9 bases spanning the gap. CDR3 region: CASSLRGRQETQYF. CDR3 coding DNA: TGTGCCAGCAGTTTAAGAGGAAGGCAAGAGACCCAGTACTTC.

V gene TRBV19 combines with J gene TRBJ2-5, with D possibly matching TRBD1 (5 bases). The CDR3 totals 14 residues. Germline V CDR1 and CDR2: LNHDA, SQIVND (reference sequence). The ends were cut back, 2 bases at V and 2 bases at J, with 9 bases in the middle. CDR3 region: CASSIRGYQETQYF. Written as DNA, the CDR3 is TGTGCCAGTAGTATAAGGGGCTATCAAGAGACCCAGTACTTC.

The chain carries TRBV2 and TRBJ2-7; 10 bases line up with TRBD1. The CDR3 is made up of 15 amino acids. V was pared by 6 bases and J by 0 bases, with 5 bases of the junction left unmatched. Germline CDR1 and CDR2: SNHLY and FYNNEI. The CDR3 nucleotides are TGTGCCAGCAGGGCCGGGACAGGGGTCTCCTACGAGCAGTACGTC. It specifies CASRAGTGVSYEQYV.

This chain connects TRBV27 to TRBJ2-1; a weak D match, TRBD1 (6 bases). The CDR3 loop spans 15 amino acids. V was cut by 7 bases and J by 5 bases, with 18 bases left in between. Germline V gene lookup returns CDR1 MNHEY and CDR2 SMNVEV (reference sequence). Here the CDR3 reads CASMTFGKGDNEQFF. The DNA of the CDR3 is TGTGCCAGCATGACCTTCGGGAAGGGGGACAATGAGCAGTTCTTC.

V gene TRBV21-1 combines with J gene TRBJ2-3; the table assigns TRBD2, which was not confirmed against the DNA. TRBV21-1 is a recognized pseudogene. CDR3 size: 17 residues. CDR3 sequence reads: CASSKGGRLAHTDTQYF. In DNA form, the CDR3 reads TGTGCCAGCAGCAAAGGAGGCCGACTAGCCCACACAGATACGCAGTATTTT.

The V and J genes are TRBV5-4 and TRBJ1-3, with D possibly being TRBD1 (6 bases). Trimming stripped 0 bases from V and 3 bases from J, with 7 bases between. Germline CDR1 reads SGHNT; CDR2 reads YYREEE (reference sequence). This CDR3 has 14 residues. The CDR3 loop reads CASSLVGGGNTIYF. For the CDR3, the DNA is TGTGCCAGCAGCTTGGTAGGGGGTGGAAACACCATATATTTT. Full variable domain (outside the CDR3, taken from reference TRBV5-4 and TRBJ1-3): ETGVTQSPTHLIKTRGQQVTLRCSSQSGHNTVSWYQQALGQGPQFIFQYYREEENGRGNFPPRFSGLQFPNYSSELNVNALELDDSALYLCASSLVGGGNTIYFGEGSWLTVV.

This sequence joins TRBV2 and TRBJ1-5; D is undetermined. Germline V gene data show CDR1 as SNHLY and CDR2 as FYNNEI. There are 15 residues in the CDR3. V was trimmed by 2 bases and J by 0 bases, leaving 8 bases between them. The CDR3 DNA reads TGTGCCAGCAGTGAAATCGTGTATAGCAATCAGCCCCAGCATTTT. Residues: CASSEIVYSNQPQHF.

This clone was detected once. The rearrangement joins TRBV11-2 to TRBJ1-2; perhaps TRBD1 as D (5 bases). Trimming cost V 1 base and J 4 bases, with 13 bases left between them. This CDR3 contains 15 residues. Germline lookup yields CDR1 SGHAT and CDR2 FQNNGV. CDR3: CASSLGPGQGYGYTF. The CDR3 DNA sequence: TGTGCCAGCAGCTTAGGACCGGGGCAAGGCTATGGCTACACCTTC.

The chain uses TRBV7-9 and TRBJ1-1; 8 bases line up with TRBD1. This CDR3 is 14 amino acids long. Germline loops: CDR1 SEHNR, CDR2 FQNEAQ (reference sequence). V was pared by 1 base and J by 11 bases, with 9 bases of the junction left unmatched. The CDR3 sequence: CASSLGQGALAAFF. The CDR3 DNA reads as TGTGCCAGCAGCTTAGGTCAGGGGGCTCTAGCGGCTTTCTTT.